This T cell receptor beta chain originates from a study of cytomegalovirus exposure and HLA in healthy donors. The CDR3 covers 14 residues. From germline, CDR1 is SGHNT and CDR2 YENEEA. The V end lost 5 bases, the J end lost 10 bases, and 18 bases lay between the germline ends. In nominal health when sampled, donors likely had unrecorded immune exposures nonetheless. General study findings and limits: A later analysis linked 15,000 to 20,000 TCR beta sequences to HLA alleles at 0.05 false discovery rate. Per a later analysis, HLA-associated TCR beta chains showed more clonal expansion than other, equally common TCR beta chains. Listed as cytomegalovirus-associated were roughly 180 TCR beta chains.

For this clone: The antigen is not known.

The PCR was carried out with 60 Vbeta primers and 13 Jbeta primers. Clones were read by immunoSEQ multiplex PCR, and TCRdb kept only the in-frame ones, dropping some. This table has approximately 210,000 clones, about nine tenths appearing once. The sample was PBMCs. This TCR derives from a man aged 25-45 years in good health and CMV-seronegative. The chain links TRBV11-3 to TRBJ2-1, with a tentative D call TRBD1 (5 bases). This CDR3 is CASSISTGASEQFF. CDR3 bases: TGTGCCAGCAGCATATCTACAGGAGCCAGCGAGCAGTTCTTC.